This T cell receptor beta chain was identified in a study of T cells after yellow fever vaccination. Study-level findings and limits: Once the booster was given, most primary-vaccination clones reappeared, at around 95% for CD4 and 85% to 90% for CD8.

Remarks on this clonotype: What it recognizes is unknown.

One entry per CDR3 protein results from TCRdb running MiXCR on the 5' RACE reads. The data contain around 610,000 distinct CDR3 sequences, 13% of them singletons. This receptor was obtained from a young man who received the YFV17D yellow fever vaccine. Material: PBMCs, obtained on the day of the yellow fever booster vaccination.

This chain's CDR3 is CSASTGTSGLGEQYF. The CDR3 nucleotides read TGCAGTGCTAGTACCGGGACTAGCGGCTTAGGCGAGCAGTACTTC. This chain links TRBV20-1 with TRBJ2-7; TRBD2 matches at 11 bases. The CDR3 is made up of 15 amino acids. J was trimmed by 6 bases and V by 3 bases; bases with no gene match: 10. Germline loops: CDR1 DFQATT, CDR2 SNEGSKA (reference sequence).